The next 23 T cell receptor beta chains were all read from a single sample in a study of shared clonotypes between healthy human individuals. The assay was immunoSEQ multiplex PCR, and TCRdb's table has in-frame clones only and misses some. The repertoire holds some 580,000 clones, 95% to 98% seen once, with 0.3% in the top ten. Terminally differentiated effector memory CD45RA+ cells were excluded by CCR7 positive selection of CD45RO-negative cells. Sequencing was done on a sample of naive CD8+ T cells sorted from blood. These receptor sequences come from a man younger than 45 in good health.

The count of this clone is one. The rearrangement joins TRBV7-9 to TRBJ2-7, with TRBD2 matching over 7 bases. The germline CDR1 and CDR2 sequences are SEHNR and FQNEAQ (reference sequence). The trim removed 2 bases at V and 3 bases at J, leaving 7 bases unmatched. The CDR3 totals 15 residues. CDR3 sequence reads: CASSLPASGNYEQYF. In DNA form, the CDR3 reads TGTGCCAGCAGCTTACCGGCTAGCGGAAACTACGAGCAGTACTTC.

The CDR3 spells CASSSSRFTGELFF. The DNA of the CDR3 is TGTGCCAGCAGTTCGTCCCGCTTCACCGGGGAGCTGTTTTTT. V gene TRBV28 combines with J gene TRBJ2-2, with D uncertain. The V gene lost 4 bases and the J gene lost 4 bases, with 10 bases spanning the gap. The germline V gene has CDR1 MDHEN and CDR2 SYDVKM. This CDR3 contains 14 residues.

The chain recombines TRBV7-9 with TRBJ2-1; unclear D gene. Trimming stripped 6 bases from V and 7 bases from J, with 7 bases between. Looked up from germline, CDR1 is SEHNR and CDR2 is FQNEAQ (reference sequence). CDR3 size: 11 residues. In DNA form, the CDR3 reads TGTGCCAGCAGAATTGGGAATGAGCAGTTCTTC. Translated: CASRIGNEQFF.

The J gene is TRBJ2-1, the V gene TRBV11-2, with TRBD2 identical over 7 bases. Germline values: CDR1 SGHAT, CDR2 FQNNGV. The CDR3 sequence is 17 residues long. With 5 bases clipped from V and 8 bases from J, the junction kept 18 bases outside the gene matches. The CDR3 spells CASSTLSLAVEWDEQFF. The CDR3 DNA is TGTGCCAGCAGCACCTTATCCCTAGCGGTCGAATGGGATGAGCAGTTCTTC.

This clone was seen once. The V call is TRBV19, the J call TRBJ1-5; no definite D call. CDR1 and CDR2 (germline): LNHDA, SQIVND (reference sequence). The CDR3 has 15 residues. Trimming stripped 7 bases from V and 3 bases from J, with 16 bases between. The CDR3 loop is CASIFSGGSNQPQHF. CDR3 DNA sequence: TGTGCCAGTATATTCTCCGGAGGGTCCAATCAGCCCCAGCATTTT.

J is TRBJ2-1 and V is TRBV5-1, with D unresolved. The CDR3 runs 12 residues. The V gene's germline CDR1 is SGHRS and CDR2 YFSETQ. V dropped 0 bases and J dropped 8 bases, with 6 bases sitting between them. CDR3: CASSLVVYEQFF. CDR3 nucleotide sequence: TGCGCCAGCAGCTTGGTTGTGTATGAGCAGTTCTTC.

This sequence joins TRBV28 and TRBJ2-3; possible D gene TRBD2, 6 bases. The germline CDR1 and CDR2 sequences are MDHEN and SYDVKM. With 1 base removed from V and 0 bases from J, the gap between germline ends came to 17 bases. The CDR3 contains 18 residues. CDR3 in amino acids: CASSLFLGSSDSTDTQYF. The CDR3 bases are TGTGCCAGCAGTTTATTTCTGGGGTCTAGCGACAGCACAGATACGCAGTATTTT. The variable domain in full, with the rest retrieved from reference TRBV28 and TRBJ2-3, is DVKVTQSSRYLVKRTGEKVFLECVQDMDHENMFWYRQDPGLGLRLIYFSYDVKMKEKGDIPEGYSVSREKKERFSLILESASTNQTSMYLCASSLFLGSSDSTDTQYFGPGTRLTVL.

The chain uses TRBV5-6 and TRBJ2-3, with D tentatively TRBD2 (5 bases). This CDR3 has 16 amino acids. Trimming pared 0 bases from V and 0 bases from J, leaving 11 bases between. Germline CDR1 SGHDT, CDR2 YYEEEE. DNA of the CDR3: TGTGCCAGCAGCTTGGGACGGGGAGTGAGCACAGATACGCAGTATTTT. It is translated as CASSLGRGVSTDTQYF.

The chain joins TRBV5-1 to TRBJ2-7; D may be TRBD1 (6 bases). The CDR3 has 16 residues. Germline-derived CDR1 and CDR2 are SGHRS and YFSETQ. Trimming cost V 3 bases and J 4 bases, with 20 bases left between them. CDR3 nucleotide sequence: TGCGCCAGCAGCTCCCCCACAGGGCCAGGGATGTACGAGCAGTACTTC. Translated, it gives CASSSPTGPGMYEQYF.

The J gene is TRBJ2-2, the V gene TRBV6-5, with 7 bases fitting TRBD1. Germline V lookup: CDR1 MNHEY, CDR2 SVGAGI. Trimming cost V 5 bases and J 5 bases; bases outside gene matches: 8. The CDR3 has 15 residues. Here the CDR3 DNA reads TGTGCCAGCAGTGTAGGAACAGGGGTGACCGGGGAGCTGTTTTTT. This codes for CASSVGTGVTGELFF.

The rearrangement joins TRBV7-6 to TRBJ2-3, with unresolved D. This CDR3 region has 12 residues. With 3 bases removed from V and 2 bases from J, the gap between germline ends came to 3 bases. Germline CDR1 reads SGHVS; CDR2 reads FNYEAQ. CDR3 residues: CASSFSTDTQYF. CDR3 DNA sequence: TGTGCCAGCAGCTTTTCCACAGATACGCAGTATTTT.

This clone was found once. The chain couples TRBV6-5 to TRBJ2-1; D unclear. Per germline, CDR1 MNHEY and CDR2 SVGAGI. CDR3 size: 15 residues. With 4 bases removed from V and 8 bases from J, the gap between germline ends came to 18 bases. In DNA form, the CDR3 reads TGTGCCAGCAGTTCCCTCGAACGGGTCAAGCATGAGCAGTTCTTC. Its protein product is CASSSLERVKHEQFF.

The chain is built from TRBV6-5 and TRBJ2-5; the D is unclear. Germline CDR1 MNHEY, CDR2 SVGAGI. This CDR3 has 11 residues. Between the trimmed V and J ends, which lost 1 base and 5 bases, there was a span of 2 bases. The CDR3 is CASSYWETQYF. The CDR3 bases are TGTGCCAGCAGTTACTGGGAGACCCAGTACTTC.

CDR3 bases: TGTGCCAGCAGGGGGAGGAGTGGCTACACCTTC. Amino acids: CASRGRSGYTF. The rearrangement uses TRBV9 and TRBJ1-2; no firm D call. CDR1 and CDR2 from the germline V gene are SGDLS and YYNGEE. The length of the CDR3 is 11 residues. Trimming took 5 bases from V and 7 from J, leaving 9 bases between them.

The chain recombines TRBV7-2 with TRBJ2-1; D gene unclear. Germline values: CDR1 SGHTA, CDR2 FQGNSA. CDR3 length equals 15 residues. The V end lost 0 bases, the J end lost 0 bases, and 6 bases lay between the germline ends. Here the CDR3 DNA reads TGTGCCAGCAGCTTAGCGTGGGGCTCCTACAATGAGCAGTTCTTC. It specifies CASSLAWGSYNEQFF.

This clone was detected only once. The chain links TRBV4-1 to TRBJ1-4; the D gene is possibly TRBD1 (5 bases). CDR1 is MGHRA and CDR2 is YSYEKL in the germline V gene. Trimming pared 3 bases from V and 0 bases from J, leaving 8 bases between. There are 15 residues in the CDR3. The CDR3 is CASSQSRATNEKLFF. Written as DNA, the CDR3 is TGCGCCAGCAGCCAGTCCAGGGCAACTAATGAAAAACTGTTTTTT.

The chain uses TRBV29-1 and TRBJ2-7; D is perhaps TRBD1 (6 bases). The CDR3 contains 15 residues. The V end lost 6 bases, the J end lost 2 bases, and 20 bases lay between the germline ends. In germline, CDR1 is SQVTM, CDR2 ANQGSEA. Here the CDR3 DNA reads TGCAGCGTCCTGGGGGCCATTCTCCCTCCCTACGAGCAGTACTTC. It specifies CSVLGAILPPYEQYF.

The sample holds one count of this clone. The gene calls are TRBV7-8 and TRBJ2-1; TRBD2 agrees at 10 bases. The V gene end was trimmed by 5 bases and the J gene end by 6 bases; junction bases not matched to a gene: 7. From germline, CDR1 is SGHVS and CDR2 FQNEAQ. The CDR3 contains 15 residues. For the CDR3, the DNA is TGTGCCAGCAGCGAACTAGCGGGATTTATCAATGAGCAGTTCTTC. This gives the protein CASSELAGFINEQFF.

The chain is built from TRBV29-1 and TRBJ1-1; no clear D gene. Germline CDR1 reads SQVTM; CDR2 reads ANQGSEA. Trimming cost V 5 bases and J 2 bases, with 12 bases left between them. The length of the CDR3 is 13 residues. The CDR3 protein is CSVTDGLNTEAFF. CDR3 nucleotides: TGCAGCGTTACGGACGGCCTAAACACTGAAGCTTTCTTT. The full variable domain, completed using reference TRBV29-1 and TRBJ1-1, is SAVISQKPSRDICQRGTSLTIQCQVDSQVTMMFWYRQQPGQSLTLIATANQGSEATYESGFVIDKFPISRPNLTFSTLTVSNMSPEDSSIYLCSVTDGLNTEAFFGQGTRLTVV.

V usage is TRBV29-1 and J usage is TRBJ2-5; 10 positions match TRBD1. Germline loops: CDR1 SQVTM, CDR2 ANQGSEA. The CDR3 spans 14 residues. Trimming took 2 bases from V and 5 from J; bases not matched to a gene: 5. The CDR3 DNA is TGCAGCGTTGAAAAGACAGGGGGCGAGGAGACCCAGTACTTC. This sequence encodes CSVEKTGGEETQYF.

The rearrangement uses TRBV6-4 and TRBJ1-2, with 7 bases that match TRBD1. Germline V lookup: CDR1 MRHNA, CDR2 SNTAGT. V lost 5 bases to trimming and J lost 5 bases; unmatched junction nucleotides: 14. This CDR3 spans 16 amino acids. CDR3 sequence: CASSPFRDSSRYGYTF. Written as DNA, the CDR3 is TGTGCCAGCAGTCCCTTTAGGGACAGCTCACGTTATGGCTACACCTTC.

The genes are TRBV10-1 and TRBJ2-2; weak D call: TRBD2 (6 bases). The CDR3 covers 15 residues. V lost 4 bases and J 8 bases, leaving 17 bases between the germline ends. The germline gives CDR1 WNHNN, CDR2 SYGVQD (reference sequence). CDR3 nucleotides: TGCGCCAGCAGTGCAACTAGCAACTCCGCGGGGGAGCTGTTTTTT. Amino acid sequence: CASSATSNSAGELFF.

A word on this clone: One junction end disagrees with the germline gene, perhaps due to a read error. J is TRBJ2-2 and V is TRBV4-2; D might be TRBD1 or TRBD2, each matching 6 bases. Germline lookup yields CDR1 LGHNA and CDR2 YNFKEQ. This CDR3 comprises 16 residues. The CDR3 loop reads CASTQERGGLTGELFF. Here the CDR3 DNA reads TGTGCCAGCACCCAAGAGCGAGGGGGGCTCACCGGGGAGCTGTTTTTT.